The present entry profiles one T cell receptor (beta chain) with its context. The record originates from a study of cytomegalovirus exposure and HLA in healthy donors. Method: immunoSEQ multiplex PCR; TCRdb's copy keeps in-frame clones and lacks some. The sample has around 70,000 clones, about 93% seen once. The donors were in the approximately 120-subject validation cohort; that cohort was separate from the approximately 670-subject first cohort. Germline V CDR1 and CDR2: SGDLS, YYNGEE. V lost 4 bases to trimming and J lost 3 bases; unmatched junction nucleotides: 5. The CDR3 has 16 residues. The material sequenced was PBMCs. This chain links TRBV9 with TRBJ2-2, with TRBD1 matching 11 bases. The sequence came from a woman between 18 and 30 years old in good health and CMV-seropositive. This CDR3 reads CASSPWGQGDTGELFF. CDR3 bases: TGTGCCAGCAGCCCCTGGGGACAGGGGGACACCGGGGAGCTGTTTTTT.